This T cell receptor (beta chain) was identified in a study of blood T cell repertoires in COVID-19. Study summary: Donors in the United States, Italy and Spain gave samples during acute or convalescent COVID-19. T cells, B-cell-depleted T cells, or PBMCs provided the cDNA or gDNA that served as material.

In the study's own analysis: Using reference gene primer amplification, nucleated cell counts were estimated. Sequenced by immunoSEQ multiplex PCR; TCRdb stores in-frame clones only, minus some. V and J calls and clone size are those listed in that table; D and trimming were worked out from the DNA. This table has around 300,000 clones, around 86% appearing once. This clone appeared a few times. The germline CDR1 and CDR2 sequences are LGHNA and YNFKEQ. The CDR3 covers 14 residues. V was shortened by 3 bases and J by 7 bases, with 16 bases between the two germline ends. Sequencing was done on a sample of peripheral blood. The J gene is TRBJ2-7, the V gene TRBV4-2; D is possibly TRBD2 (5 bases). This receptor was obtained from a woman aged 40-49 years who had recovered from COVID-19. CDR3 amino acids: CASSQETRGGEQYF. CDR3 nucleotide sequence: TGTGCCAGCAGCCAGGAAACCCGGGGTGGGGAGCAGTACTTC.